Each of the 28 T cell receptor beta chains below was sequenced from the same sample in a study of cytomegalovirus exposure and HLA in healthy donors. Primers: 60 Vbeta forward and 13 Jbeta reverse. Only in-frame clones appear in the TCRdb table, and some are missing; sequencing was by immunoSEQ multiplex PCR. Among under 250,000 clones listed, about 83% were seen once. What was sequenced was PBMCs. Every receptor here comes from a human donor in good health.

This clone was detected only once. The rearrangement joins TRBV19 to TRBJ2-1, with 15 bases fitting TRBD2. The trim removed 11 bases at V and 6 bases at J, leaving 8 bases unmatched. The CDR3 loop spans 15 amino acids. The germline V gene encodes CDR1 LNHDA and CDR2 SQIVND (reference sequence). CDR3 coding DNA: TGTGCCGCGGGGACTAGCGGGAGGTCGGGCAATGAGCAGTTCTTC. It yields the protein CAAGTSGRSGNEQFF. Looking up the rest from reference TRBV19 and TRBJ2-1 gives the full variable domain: DGGITQSPKYLFRKEGQNVTLSCEQNLNHDAMYWYRQDPGQGLRLIYYSQIVNDFQKGDIAEGYSVSREKKESFPLTVTSAQKNPTAFYLCAAGTSGRSGNEQFFGPGTRLTVL.

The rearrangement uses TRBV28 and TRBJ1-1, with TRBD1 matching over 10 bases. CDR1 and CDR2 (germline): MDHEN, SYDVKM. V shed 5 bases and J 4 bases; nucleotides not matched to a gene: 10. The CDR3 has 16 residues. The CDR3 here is CASSGAGTGDSTEAFF. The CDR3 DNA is TGTGCCAGCAGTGGAGCCGGGACAGGGGATAGCACTGAAGCTTTCTTT.

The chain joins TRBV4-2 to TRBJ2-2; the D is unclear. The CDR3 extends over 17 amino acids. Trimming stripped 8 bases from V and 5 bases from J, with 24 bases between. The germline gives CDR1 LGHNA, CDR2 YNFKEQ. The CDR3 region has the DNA TGTGCCAGCCTCCCCCAACTTGTGGCGGCCTTTACCGGGGAGCTGTTTTTT. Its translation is CASLPQLVAAFTGELFF.

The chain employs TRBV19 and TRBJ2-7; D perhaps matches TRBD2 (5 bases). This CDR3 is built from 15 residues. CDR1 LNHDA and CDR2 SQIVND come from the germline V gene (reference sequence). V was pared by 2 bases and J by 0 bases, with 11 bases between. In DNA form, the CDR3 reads TGTGCCAGTAGTATAATAAGCGGAAGCTCCTACGAGCAGTACTTC. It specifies CASSIISGSSYEQYF.

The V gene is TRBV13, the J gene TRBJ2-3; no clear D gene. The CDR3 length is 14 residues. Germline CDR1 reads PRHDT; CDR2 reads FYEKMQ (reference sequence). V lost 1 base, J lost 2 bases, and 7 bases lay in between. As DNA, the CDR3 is TGTGCCAGCAGCTTAGAGCCGGTCACAGATACGCAGTATTTT. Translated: CASSLEPVTDTQYF.

CDR3 sequence: CASSGGGANEKLFF. The CDR3 DNA sequence: TGTGCCAGCAGTGGCGGGGGGGCTAATGAAAAACTGTTTTTT. The chain is built from TRBV2 and TRBJ1-4, with a weak D call TRBD1 (5 bases). CDR3 size: 14 residues. The germline gives CDR1 SNHLY, CDR2 FYNNEI. Trimming removed 4 bases at V and 3 bases at J, with 9 bases between. Complete variable domain (other parts from reference TRBV2 and TRBJ1-4): EPEVTQTPSHQVTQMGQEVILRCVPISNHLYFYWYRQILGQKVEFLVSFYNNEISEKSEIFDDQFSVERPDGSNFTLKIRSTKLEDSAMYFCASSGGGANEKLFFGSGTQLSVL.

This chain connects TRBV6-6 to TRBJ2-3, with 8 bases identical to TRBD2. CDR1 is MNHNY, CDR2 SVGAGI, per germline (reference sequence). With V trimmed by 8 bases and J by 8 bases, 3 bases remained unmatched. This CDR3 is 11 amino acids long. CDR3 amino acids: CASAAGGTQYF. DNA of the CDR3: TGTGCCAGCGCCGCGGGAGGTACGCAGTATTTT.

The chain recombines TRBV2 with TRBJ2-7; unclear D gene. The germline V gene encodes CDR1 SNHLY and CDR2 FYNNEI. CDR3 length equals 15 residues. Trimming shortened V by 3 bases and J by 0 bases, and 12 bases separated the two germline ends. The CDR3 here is CASSEFSESSYEQYF. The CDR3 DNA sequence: TGTGCCAGCAGTGAGTTCTCGGAGAGCTCCTACGAGCAGTACTTC.

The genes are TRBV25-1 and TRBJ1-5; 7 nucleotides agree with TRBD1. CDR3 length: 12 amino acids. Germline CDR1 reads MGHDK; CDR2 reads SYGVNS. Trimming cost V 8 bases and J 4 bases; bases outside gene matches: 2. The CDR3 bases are TGTGCCAGCTCCAGGGGGAATCAGCCCCAGCATTTT. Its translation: CASSRGNQPQHF.

DNA of the CDR3: TGTGCCAGCAGCTTAAGGGGTGGGGAAGGGGGCGCGAAAGGAAACACCATATATTTT. Encoded protein: CASSLRGGEGGAKGNTIYF. V is TRBV7-8 and J is TRBJ1-3; 7 bases agree with TRBD1. V shed 2 bases and J 4 bases; nucleotides not matched to a gene: 17. CDR3 size: 19 residues. From germline, CDR1 is SGHVS and CDR2 FQNEAQ.

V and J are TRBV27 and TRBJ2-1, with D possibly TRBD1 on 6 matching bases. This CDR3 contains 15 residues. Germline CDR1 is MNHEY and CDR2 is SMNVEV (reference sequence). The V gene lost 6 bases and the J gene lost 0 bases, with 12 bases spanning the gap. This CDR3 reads CASSRDNPSYNEQFF. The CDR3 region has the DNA TGTGCCAGCAGCCGGGACAATCCCTCCTACAATGAGCAGTTCTTC.

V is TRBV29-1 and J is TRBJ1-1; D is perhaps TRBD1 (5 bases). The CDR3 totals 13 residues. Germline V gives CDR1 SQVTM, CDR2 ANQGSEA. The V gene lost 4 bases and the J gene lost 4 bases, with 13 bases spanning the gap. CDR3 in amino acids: CSVGGDSTTEAFF. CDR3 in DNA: TGCAGCGTTGGTGGGGACTCCACCACTGAAGCTTTCTTT.

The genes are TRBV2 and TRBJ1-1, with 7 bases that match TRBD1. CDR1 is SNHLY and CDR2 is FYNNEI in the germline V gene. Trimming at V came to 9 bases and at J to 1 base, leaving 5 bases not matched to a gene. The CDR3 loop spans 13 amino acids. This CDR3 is CARAGQTNTEAFF. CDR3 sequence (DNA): TGTGCCAGGGCGGGACAGACGAACACTGAAGCTTTCTTT.

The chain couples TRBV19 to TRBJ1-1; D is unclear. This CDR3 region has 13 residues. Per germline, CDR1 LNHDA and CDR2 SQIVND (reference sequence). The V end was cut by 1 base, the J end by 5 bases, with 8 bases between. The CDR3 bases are TGTGCCAGTAGTATAGGGCGGGGAACTGAAGCTTTCTTT. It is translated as CASSIGRGTEAFF.

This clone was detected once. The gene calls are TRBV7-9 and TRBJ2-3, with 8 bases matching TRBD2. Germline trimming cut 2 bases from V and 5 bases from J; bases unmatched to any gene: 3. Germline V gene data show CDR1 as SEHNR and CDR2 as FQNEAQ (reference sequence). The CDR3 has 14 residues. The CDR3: CASSLNGGGDTQYF. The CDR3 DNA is TGTGCCAGCAGCTTAAACGGGGGGGGAGATACGCAGTATTTT.

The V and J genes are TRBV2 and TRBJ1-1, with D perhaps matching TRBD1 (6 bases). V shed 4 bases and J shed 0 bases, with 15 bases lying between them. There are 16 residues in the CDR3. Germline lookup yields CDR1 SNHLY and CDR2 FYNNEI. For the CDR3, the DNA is TGTGCCAGCAGTGGATTAGGGGGAGCGATGAACACTGAAGCTTTCTTT. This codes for CASSGLGGAMNTEAFF.

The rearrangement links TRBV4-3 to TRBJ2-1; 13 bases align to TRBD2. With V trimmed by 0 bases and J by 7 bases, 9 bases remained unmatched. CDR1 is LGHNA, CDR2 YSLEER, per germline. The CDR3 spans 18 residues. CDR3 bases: TGCGCCAGCAGCCAAGATCTCGGACTAGCGGGAGTGGGGAATGAGCAGTTCTTC. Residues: CASSQDLGLAGVGNEQFF.

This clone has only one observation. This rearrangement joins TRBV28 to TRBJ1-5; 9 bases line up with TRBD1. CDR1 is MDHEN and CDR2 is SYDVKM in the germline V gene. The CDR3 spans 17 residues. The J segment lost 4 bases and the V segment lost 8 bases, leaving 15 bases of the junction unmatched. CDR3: CASSTMVGTGLNQPQHF. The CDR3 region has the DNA TGTGCCAGCTCAACGATGGTGGGGACAGGGTTAAATCAGCCCCAGCATTTT.

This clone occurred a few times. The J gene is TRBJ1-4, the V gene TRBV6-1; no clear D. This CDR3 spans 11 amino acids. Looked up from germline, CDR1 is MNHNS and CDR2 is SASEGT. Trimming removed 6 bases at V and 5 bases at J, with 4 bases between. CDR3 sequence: CASSFNEKLFF. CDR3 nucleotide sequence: TGTGCCAGCAGCTTCAATGAAAAACTGTTTTTT.

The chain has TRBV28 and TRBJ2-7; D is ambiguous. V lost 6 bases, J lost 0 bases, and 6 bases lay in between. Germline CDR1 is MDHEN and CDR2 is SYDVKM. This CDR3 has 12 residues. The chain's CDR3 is CASRPGSYEQYF. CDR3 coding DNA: TGTGCCAGCAGACCGGGCTCCTACGAGCAGTACTTC.

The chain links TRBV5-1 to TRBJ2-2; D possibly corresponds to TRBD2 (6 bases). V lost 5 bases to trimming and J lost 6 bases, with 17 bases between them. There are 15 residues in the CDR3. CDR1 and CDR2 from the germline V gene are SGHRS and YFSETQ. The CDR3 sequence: CASSLGGTEAGELFF. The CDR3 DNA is TGCGCCAGCAGTTTAGGAGGGACGGAAGCCGGGGAGCTGTTTTTT.

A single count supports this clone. CDR3 sequence (DNA): TGTGCCAGCTCTCGAAGCGCGGGGACCGAGCAGTACTTC. Translated, it gives CASSRSAGTEQYF. The rearrangement uses TRBV18 and TRBJ2-7, with D possibly TRBD2 on 6 matching bases. Germline CDR1 and CDR2: KGHSH and LQKENI. The CDR3 is 13 residues long. V was pared by 6 bases and J by 6 bases, with 15 bases between.

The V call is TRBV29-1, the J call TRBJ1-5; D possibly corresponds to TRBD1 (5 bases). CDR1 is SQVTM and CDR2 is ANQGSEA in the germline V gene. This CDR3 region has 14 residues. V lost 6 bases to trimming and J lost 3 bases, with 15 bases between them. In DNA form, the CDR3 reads TGCAGCGTACAACAGGATAGTCACAATCAGCCCCAGCATTTT. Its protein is CSVQQDSHNQPQHF.

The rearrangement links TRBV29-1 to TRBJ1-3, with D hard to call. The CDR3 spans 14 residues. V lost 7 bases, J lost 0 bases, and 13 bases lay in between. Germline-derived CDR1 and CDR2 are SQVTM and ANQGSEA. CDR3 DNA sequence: TGCAGCGCCGGGGTAGGGTCCTCTGGAAACACCATATATTTT. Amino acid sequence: CSAGVGSSGNTIYF. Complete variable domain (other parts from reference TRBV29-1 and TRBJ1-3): SAVISQKPSRDICQRGTSLTIQCQVDSQVTMMFWYRQQPGQSLTLIATANQGSEATYESGFVIDKFPISRPNLTFSTLTVSNMSPEDSSIYLCSAGVGSSGNTIYFGEGSWLTVV.

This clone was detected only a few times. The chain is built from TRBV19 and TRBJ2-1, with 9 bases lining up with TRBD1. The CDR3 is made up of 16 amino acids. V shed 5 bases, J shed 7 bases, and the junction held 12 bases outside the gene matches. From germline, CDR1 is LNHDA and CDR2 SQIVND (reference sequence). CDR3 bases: TGTGCCAGTAGTTCCCCGGGACAGGGAATAAGGAATGAGCAGTTCTTC. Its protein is CASSSPGQGIRNEQFF.

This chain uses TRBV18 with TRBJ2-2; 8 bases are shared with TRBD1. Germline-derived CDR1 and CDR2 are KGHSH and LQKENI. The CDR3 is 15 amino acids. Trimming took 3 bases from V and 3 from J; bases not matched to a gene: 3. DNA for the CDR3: TGTGCCAGCTCACCGTGGACAGGGTACACCGGGGAGCTGTTTTTT. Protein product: CASSPWTGYTGELFF.

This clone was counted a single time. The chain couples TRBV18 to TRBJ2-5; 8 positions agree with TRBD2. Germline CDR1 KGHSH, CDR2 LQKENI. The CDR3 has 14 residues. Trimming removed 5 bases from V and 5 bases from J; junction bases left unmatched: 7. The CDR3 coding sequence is TGTGCCAGCTCAAAGAGCGGGAGTGAGGAGACCCAGTACTTC. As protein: CASSKSGSEETQYF.

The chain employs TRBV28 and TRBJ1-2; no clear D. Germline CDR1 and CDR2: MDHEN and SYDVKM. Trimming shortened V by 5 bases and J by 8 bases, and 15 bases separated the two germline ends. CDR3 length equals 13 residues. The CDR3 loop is CASSREDVGGYTF. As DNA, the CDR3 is TGTGCCAGCAGTCGGGAAGACGTCGGAGGCTACACCTTC.